This T cell receptor (beta chain) is drawn from a study of shared clonotypes between healthy human individuals. Terminally differentiated effector memory CD45RA+ cells were left out of the naive CD8 fraction, which was CD45RO-negative and positively selected for CCR7. The CDR3 loop spans 15 amino acids. V was cut by 0 bases and J by 2 bases, with 10 bases left in between. The germline gives CDR1 SGHDT, CDR2 YYEEEE. TCRdb's table, derived via immunoSEQ multiplex PCR, lists solely in-frame clones and lacks some. The sample yields 550,000 to 750,000 clones, about 95% seen once. The chain couples TRBV5-6 to TRBJ2-3; D is unclear. The sequenced sample was naive CD8+ T cells sorted from blood. The sequence was obtained from a young woman in good health. The CDR3 nucleotides read TGTGCCAGCAGCTTGGGTAGAGGCCACACAGATACGCAGTATTTT. This sequence encodes CASSLGRGHTDTQYF.